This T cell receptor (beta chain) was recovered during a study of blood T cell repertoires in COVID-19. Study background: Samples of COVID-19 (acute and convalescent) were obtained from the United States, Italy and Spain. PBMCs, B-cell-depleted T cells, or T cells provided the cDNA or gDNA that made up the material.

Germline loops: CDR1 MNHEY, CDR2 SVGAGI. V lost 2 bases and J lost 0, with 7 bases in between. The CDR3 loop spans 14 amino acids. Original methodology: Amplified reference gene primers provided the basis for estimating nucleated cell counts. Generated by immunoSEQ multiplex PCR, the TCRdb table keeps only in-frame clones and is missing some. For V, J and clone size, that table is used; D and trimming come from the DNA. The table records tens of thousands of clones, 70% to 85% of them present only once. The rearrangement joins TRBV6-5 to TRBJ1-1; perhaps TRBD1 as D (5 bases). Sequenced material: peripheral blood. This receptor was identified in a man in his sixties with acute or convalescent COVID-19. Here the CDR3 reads CASSYRGMNTEAFF. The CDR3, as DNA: TGTGCCAGCAGTTACCGGGGGATGAACACTGAAGCTTTCTTT.